A selection of T cell receptor beta chains follows, all from one sample in a study of blood T cell repertoires in COVID-19. The repertoire was sequenced with immunoSEQ multiplex PCR; TCRdb's copy has only in-frame clones and lacks some. The sample has 90,000 to 120,000 clones; around 82% are singletons. The sequenced sample consisted of peripheral blood. The receptors were gathered from a man aged 60 to 75 with acute or convalescent COVID-19. Both conserved end residues are part of each CDR3. Fields, in order: CDR3 length, clone size, J gene, D gene, V gene, CDR3 DNA, CDR3 protein. A D gene is named only where the DNA matches it firmly. Some rows mark clone size as missing; the rest say once, few, many or name a class of expanded clone.

cdr3_length: 16; clone_size: -; j_call: TRBJ2-3; d_call: TRBD2; v_call: TRBV7-8; cdr3_nt: TGTGCCAGCAGCTATCGCCGGGGAGCGGGGACAGATACGCAGTATTTT; cdr3_aa: CASSYRRGAGTDTQYF
cdr3_length: 16; clone_size: -; j_call: TRBJ2-2; d_call: TRBD1; v_call: TRBV7-3; cdr3_nt: TGTGCCAGCAGCTTACTGGGACAGTCGAACACCGGGGAGCTGTTTTTT; cdr3_aa: CASSLLGQSNTGELFF
cdr3_length: 14; clone_size: -; j_call: TRBJ2-7; d_call: TRBD2; v_call: TRBV6-2/TRBV6-3; cdr3_nt: TGTGCCAGCAGCCACCCCGGGGGGGGCTACGAGCAGTACTTC; cdr3_aa: CASSHPGGGYEQYF
cdr3_length: 14; clone_size: many; j_call: TRBJ1-6; d_call: TRBD1; v_call: TRBV7-3; cdr3_nt: TGTGCCAGCAGCCAGGGGACAGCTAATTCACCCCTCCACTTT; cdr3_aa: CASSQGTANSPLHF
cdr3_length: 14; clone_size: -; j_call: TRBJ2-5; d_call: TRBD1; v_call: TRBV3-1/TRBV3-2; cdr3_nt: TGTGCCAGCAGCCGGGGACAGCTCCAAGAGACCCAGTACTTC; cdr3_aa: CASSRGQLQETQYF
cdr3_length: 13; clone_size: -; j_call: TRBJ2-7; d_call: -; v_call: TRBV12-5; cdr3_nt: TGTGCTAGTGGTGCCGGGACAACCTACGAGCAGTACTTC; cdr3_aa: CASGAGTTYEQYF
cdr3_length: 15; clone_size: -; j_call: TRBJ1-2; d_call: -; v_call: TRBV5-4; cdr3_nt: TGTGCCAGCAGCTTGGATAGCTTTACGTTCTATGGCTACACCTTC; cdr3_aa: CASSLDSFTFYGYTF
cdr3_length: 14; clone_size: -; j_call: TRBJ2-1; d_call: TRBD1; v_call: TRBV24-1; cdr3_nt: TGTGCCACCAGTGATTACGGACAGGGTAATGAGCAGTTCTTC; cdr3_aa: CATSDYGQGNEQFF
cdr3_length: 15; clone_size: -; j_call: TRBJ2-5; d_call: -; v_call: TRBV11-3; cdr3_nt: TGTGCCAGCAGCTTAGCCGGGGTAGTGGGGGAGACCCAGTACTTC; cdr3_aa: CASSLAGVVGETQYF
cdr3_length: 14; clone_size: -; j_call: TRBJ1-1; d_call: -; v_call: TRBV20-1; cdr3_nt: TGCAGTGCTAGTGGTCCCAGGTGGCACACTGAAGCTTTCTTT; cdr3_aa: CSASGPRWHTEAFF
cdr3_length: 14; clone_size: once; j_call: TRBJ1-1; d_call: -; v_call: TRBV10-3; cdr3_nt: TGTGCCATCAGTGCCAATGGGGGGGACACTGAAGCTTTCTTT; cdr3_aa: CAISANGGDTEAFF
cdr3_length: 13; clone_size: -; j_call: TRBJ2-2; d_call: -; v_call: TRBV25-1; cdr3_nt: TGTGCCAGCAGTGAACAACAATCCGGGGAGCTGTTTTTT; cdr3_aa: CASSEQQSGELFF
cdr3_length: 14; clone_size: -; j_call: TRBJ2-5; d_call: TRBD1; v_call: TRBV6-1; cdr3_nt: TGTGCCAGCAGTGACAAAGGGGGCCGGGAGACCCAGTACTTC; cdr3_aa: CASSDKGGRETQYF
cdr3_length: 15; clone_size: few; j_call: TRBJ2-6; d_call: -; v_call: TRBV6-5; cdr3_nt: TGTGCCAGCAGGCCTCACGGGACTGGGGCCAACGTCCTGACTTTC; cdr3_aa: CASRPHGTGANVLTF
cdr3_length: 14; clone_size: -; j_call: TRBJ1-1; d_call: TRBD1; v_call: TRBV2; cdr3_nt: TGTGCCAGCAGCTACAACGGACAGGGTGGTGAAGCTTTCTTT; cdr3_aa: CASSYNGQGGEAFF
cdr3_length: 12; clone_size: -; j_call: TRBJ1-2; d_call: -; v_call: TRBV5-4; cdr3_nt: TGTGCCAGCAGCCCCGACAGATATGGCTACACCTTC; cdr3_aa: CASSPDRYGYTF
cdr3_length: 14; clone_size: -; j_call: TRBJ2-7; d_call: TRBD1; v_call: TRBV6-5; cdr3_nt: TGTGCCAGCACCGAATCCGGGACAGGGGCCGAGCAGTACTTC; cdr3_aa: CASTESGTGAEQYF
cdr3_length: 15; clone_size: -; j_call: TRBJ1-1; d_call: TRBD1; v_call: TRBV11-3; cdr3_nt: TGTGCCAGCAGCTCAGAGGGACAGGGGCTACCTGAAGCTTTCTTT; cdr3_aa: CASSSEGQGLPEAFF
cdr3_length: 14; clone_size: -; j_call: TRBJ1-4; d_call: -; v_call: TRBV5-1; cdr3_nt: TGCGCCAGCAGCAGGGGCGGAATTAATGAAAAACTGTTTTTT; cdr3_aa: CASSRGGINEKLFF
cdr3_length: 18; clone_size: once; j_call: TRBJ2-5; d_call: TRBD2; v_call: TRBV11-2; cdr3_nt: TGTGCCAGCAGCTTATCAGTGAGTAGCGGGGCGACTGCGGAGACCCAGTACTTC; cdr3_aa: CASSLSVSSGATAETQYF